The sequence of this T cell receptor (beta chain) was determined in a study of cytomegalovirus exposure and HLA in healthy donors. As regards this clone: Its antigen is currently unknown.

The PCR used 60 Vbeta and 13 Jbeta primers. Sequencing was performed with immunoSEQ multiplex PCR; in TCRdb, only in-frame clones are kept and a portion is missing. The data hold about 190,000 clones, with approximately 79% observed a single time. Regarding the study as a whole: When presence/absence was analysed, sequencing depth was taken to be roughly uniform across donors.

The ends lost 5 bases at V and 6 bases at J; junction bases unmatched: 11. Germline CDR1 LGHNA, CDR2 YSLEER. The length of the CDR3 is 17 residues. The sequence derives from a woman under 30 in good health and CMV-seronegative. Sample: PBMCs. The J gene is TRBJ2-3, the V gene TRBV4-3, with 13 nucleotides matching TRBD2. This CDR3 reads CASSSRTSGRGGDTQYF. In DNA form, the CDR3 reads TGCGCCAGCAGCTCTAGGACTAGCGGGAGAGGCGGGGATACGCAGTATTTT.